This T cell receptor beta chain was found in a study of T cell clonotyping in hematopoietic cell transplantation. Concerning this clone: Its antigen is unknown.

Study outcomes and limitations: After transplant, recipient diversity fell while pathologically expanded clonotypes grew through day 180. No sorting was done, leaving CD4 and CD8 contributions mixed.

TCRdb's copy holds only in-frame clones and misses some; the assay was immunoSEQ multiplex PCR. The table records about 5,400 clones, approximately 85% of them present only once. This sample's time point: recipient sample about 28 days before transplant, after cytoreduction. This receptor was identified in a man aged 60-69 years with acute myeloid leukemia. Some clones in this sample may be carry-over from other donors' samples. The input for sequencing was peripheral blood mononuclear cells, taken before stem cell transplant.

Here the CDR3 DNA reads TGCGCCAGCAGCTTGGCCTTACAGGGGAGGGCAGATACGCAGTATTTT. This codes for CASSLALQGRADTQYF. The rearrangement links TRBV5-1 to TRBJ2-3, with D perhaps TRBD1 or TRBD2 (7 bases each). The V gene's germline CDR1 is SGHRS and CDR2 YFSETQ. The CDR3 is 16 amino acids. The germline V and J ends were trimmed by 0 bases and 4 bases, with 15 bases remaining between them.